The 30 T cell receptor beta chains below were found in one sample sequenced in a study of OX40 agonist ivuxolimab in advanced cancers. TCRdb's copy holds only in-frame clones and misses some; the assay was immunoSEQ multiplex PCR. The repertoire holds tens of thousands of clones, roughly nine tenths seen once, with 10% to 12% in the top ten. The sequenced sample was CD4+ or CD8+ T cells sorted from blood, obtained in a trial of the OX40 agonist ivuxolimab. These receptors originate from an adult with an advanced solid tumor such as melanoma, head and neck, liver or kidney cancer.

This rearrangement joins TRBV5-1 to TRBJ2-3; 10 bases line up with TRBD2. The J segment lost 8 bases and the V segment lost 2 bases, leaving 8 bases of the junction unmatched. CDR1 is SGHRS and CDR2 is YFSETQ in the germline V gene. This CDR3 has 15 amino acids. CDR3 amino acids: CASSFRAGGPGTQYF. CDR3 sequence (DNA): TGCGCCAGCAGCTTCCGAGCGGGAGGGCCTGGTACGCAGTATTTT.

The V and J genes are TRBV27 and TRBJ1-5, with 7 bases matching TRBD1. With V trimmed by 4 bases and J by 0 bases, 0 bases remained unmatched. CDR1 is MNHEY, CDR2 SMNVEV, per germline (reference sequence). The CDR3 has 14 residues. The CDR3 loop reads CASSYRGSNQPQHF. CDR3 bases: TGTGCCAGCAGTTACAGGGGTAGCAATCAGCCCCAGCATTTT.

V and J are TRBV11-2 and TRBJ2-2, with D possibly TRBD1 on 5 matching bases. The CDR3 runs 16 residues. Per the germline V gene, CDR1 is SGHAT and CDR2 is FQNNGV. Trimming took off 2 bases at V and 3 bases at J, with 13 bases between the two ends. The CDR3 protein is CASSLSRQGHTGELFF. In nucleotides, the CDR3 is TGTGCCAGCAGCTTATCTCGCCAGGGCCACACCGGGGAGCTGTTTTTT.

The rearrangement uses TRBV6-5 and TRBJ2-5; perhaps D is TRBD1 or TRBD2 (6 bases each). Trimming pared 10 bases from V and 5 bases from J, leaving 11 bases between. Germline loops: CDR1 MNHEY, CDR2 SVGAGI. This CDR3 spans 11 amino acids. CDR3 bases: TGTGCCACCCGGAGGGGGGAGACCCAGTACTTC. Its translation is CATRRGETQYF.

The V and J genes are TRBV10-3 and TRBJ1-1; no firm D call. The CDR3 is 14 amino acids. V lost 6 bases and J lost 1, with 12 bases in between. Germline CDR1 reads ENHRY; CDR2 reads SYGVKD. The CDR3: CAIRAVDPNTEAFF. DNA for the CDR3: TGTGCCATCAGAGCCGTTGACCCGAACACTGAAGCTTTCTTT.

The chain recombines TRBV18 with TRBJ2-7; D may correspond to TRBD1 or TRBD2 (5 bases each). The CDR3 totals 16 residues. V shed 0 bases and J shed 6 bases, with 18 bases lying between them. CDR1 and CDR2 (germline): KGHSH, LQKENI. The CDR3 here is CASSPPGRGPDGEQYF. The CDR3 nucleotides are TGTGCCAGCTCACCACCGGGTAGGGGACCCGACGGCGAGCAGTACTTC.

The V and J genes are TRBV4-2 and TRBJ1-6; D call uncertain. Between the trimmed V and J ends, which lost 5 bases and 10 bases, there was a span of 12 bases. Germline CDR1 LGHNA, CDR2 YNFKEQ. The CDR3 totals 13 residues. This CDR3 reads CASSFDTESPLHF. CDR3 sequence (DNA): TGTGCCAGCAGCTTTGACACTGAGTCACCCCTCCACTTT.

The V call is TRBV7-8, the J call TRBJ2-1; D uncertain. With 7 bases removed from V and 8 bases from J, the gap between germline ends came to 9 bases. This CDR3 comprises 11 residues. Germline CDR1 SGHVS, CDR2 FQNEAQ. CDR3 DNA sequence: TGTGCCAGCACCCCATATTATGAGCAGTTCTTC. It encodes CASTPYYEQFF. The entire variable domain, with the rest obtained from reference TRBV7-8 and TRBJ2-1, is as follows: GAGVSQSPRYKVAKRGQDVALRCDPISGHVSLFWYQQALGQGPEFLTYFQNEAQLDKSGLPSDRFFAERPEGSVSTLKIQRTQQEDSAVYLCASTPYYEQFFGPGTRLTVL.

CDR3 region: CASSRTGREETQYF. The CDR3 DNA sequence: TGTGCCAGCAGCCGCACCGGACGGGAAGAGACCCAGTACTTC. This chain joins TRBV7-3 and TRBJ2-5; D remains unclear. The CDR3 has 14 residues. Trimming took 5 bases from V and 3 from J, leaving 13 bases between them. Germline loops: CDR1 SGHTA, CDR2 FQGTGA.

The CDR3 spells CAISWERNQPQHF. The CDR3 nucleotides read TGTGCCATCAGCTGGGAGAGGAATCAGCCCCAGCATTTT. The chain joins TRBV10-3 to TRBJ1-5; the D is unclear. The CDR3 totals 13 residues. V gave up 6 bases and J gave up 4 bases, with 10 bases separating them. Germline-derived CDR1 and CDR2 are ENHRY and SYGVKD.

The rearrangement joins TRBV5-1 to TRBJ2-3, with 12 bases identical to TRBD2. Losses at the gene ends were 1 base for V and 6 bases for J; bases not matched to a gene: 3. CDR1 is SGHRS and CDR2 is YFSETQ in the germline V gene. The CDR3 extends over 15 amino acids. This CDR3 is CASSLSSGGEDTQYF. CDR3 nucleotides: TGCGCCAGCAGCTTGTCTAGCGGGGGGGAGGATACGCAGTATTTT. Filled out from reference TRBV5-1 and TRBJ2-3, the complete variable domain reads KAGVTQTPRYLIKTRGQQVTLSCSPISGHRSVSWYQQTPGQGLQFLFEYFSETQRNKGNFPGRFSGRQFSNSRSEMNVSTLELGDSALYLCASSLSSGGEDTQYFGPGTRLTVL.

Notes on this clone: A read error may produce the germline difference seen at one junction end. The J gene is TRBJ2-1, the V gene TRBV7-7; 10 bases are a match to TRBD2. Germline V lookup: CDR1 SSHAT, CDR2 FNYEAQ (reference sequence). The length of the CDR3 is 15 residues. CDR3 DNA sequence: TGTGCTAGCAGCTTAGGGGTAGCGGGAGGAGATGAGCAGTTCTTC. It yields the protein CASSLGVAGGDEQFF.

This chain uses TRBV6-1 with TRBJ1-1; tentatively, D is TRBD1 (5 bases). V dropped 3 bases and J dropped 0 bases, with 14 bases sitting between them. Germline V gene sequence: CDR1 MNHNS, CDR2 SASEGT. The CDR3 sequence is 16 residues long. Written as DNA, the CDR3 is TGTGCCAGCAGTGAGGCACCTGGGGCGGTGAACACTGAAGCTTTCTTT. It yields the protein CASSEAPGAVNTEAFF.

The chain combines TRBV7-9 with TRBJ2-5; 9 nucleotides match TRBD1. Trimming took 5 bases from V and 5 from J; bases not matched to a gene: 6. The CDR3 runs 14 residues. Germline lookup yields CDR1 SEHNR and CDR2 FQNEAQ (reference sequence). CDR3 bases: TGTGCCAGCAGCCCCCGGACAGGGGAGGAGACCCAGTACTTC. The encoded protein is CASSPRTGEETQYF.

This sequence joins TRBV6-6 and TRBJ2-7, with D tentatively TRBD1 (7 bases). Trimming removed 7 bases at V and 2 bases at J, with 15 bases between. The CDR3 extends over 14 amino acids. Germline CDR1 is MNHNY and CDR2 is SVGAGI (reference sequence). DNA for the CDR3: TGTGCCAGCACGAGACAGGGAGGACCCTACGAGCAGTACTTC. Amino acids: CASTRQGGPYEQYF.

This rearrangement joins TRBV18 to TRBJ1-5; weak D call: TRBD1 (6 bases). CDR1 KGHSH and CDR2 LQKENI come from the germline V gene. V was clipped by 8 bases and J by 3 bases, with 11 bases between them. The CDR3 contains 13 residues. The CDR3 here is CASLGQFNQPQHF. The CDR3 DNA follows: TGTGCCAGCCTTGGACAGTTCAATCAGCCCCAGCATTTT. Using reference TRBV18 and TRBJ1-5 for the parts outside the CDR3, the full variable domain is NAGVMQNPRHLVRRRGQEARLRCSPMKGHSHVYWYRQLPEEGLKFMVYLQKENIIDESGMPKERFSAEFPKEGPSILRIQQVVRGDSAAYFCASLGQFNQPQHFGDGTRLSIL.

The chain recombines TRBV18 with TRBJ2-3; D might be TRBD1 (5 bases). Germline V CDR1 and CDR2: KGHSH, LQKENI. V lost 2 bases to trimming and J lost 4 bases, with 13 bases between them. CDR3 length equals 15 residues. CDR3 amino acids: CASSPIGQGADTQYF. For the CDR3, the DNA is TGTGCCAGCTCACCAATAGGGCAGGGTGCAGATACGCAGTATTTT.

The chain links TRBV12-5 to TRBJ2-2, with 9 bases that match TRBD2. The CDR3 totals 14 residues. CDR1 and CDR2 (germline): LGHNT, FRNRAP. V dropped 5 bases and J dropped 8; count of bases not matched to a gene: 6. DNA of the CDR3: TGTGCTAGTGGTACTAGCGGGCTAGGAGGGGAGCTGTTTTTT. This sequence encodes CASGTSGLGGELFF.

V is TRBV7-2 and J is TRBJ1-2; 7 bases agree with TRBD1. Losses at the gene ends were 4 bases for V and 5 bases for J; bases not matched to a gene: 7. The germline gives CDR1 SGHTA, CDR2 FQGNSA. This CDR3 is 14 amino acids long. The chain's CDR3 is CASSSRQGGYGYTF. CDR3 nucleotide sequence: TGTGCCAGCAGCTCCCGCCAGGGGGGTTATGGCTACACCTTC.

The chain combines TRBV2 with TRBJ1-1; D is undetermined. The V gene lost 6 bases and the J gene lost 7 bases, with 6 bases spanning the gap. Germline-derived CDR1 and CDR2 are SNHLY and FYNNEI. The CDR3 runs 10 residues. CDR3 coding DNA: TGTGCCAGCAGAGGAAATGAAGCTTTCTTT. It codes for CASRGNEAFF.

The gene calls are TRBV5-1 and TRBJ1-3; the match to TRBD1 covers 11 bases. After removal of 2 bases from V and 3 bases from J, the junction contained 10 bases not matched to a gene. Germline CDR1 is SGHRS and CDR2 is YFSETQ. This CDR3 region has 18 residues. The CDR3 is CASSFKPGQGADGNTIYF. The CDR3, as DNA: TGCGCCAGCAGCTTCAAACCCGGACAGGGGGCGGATGGAAACACCATATATTTT.

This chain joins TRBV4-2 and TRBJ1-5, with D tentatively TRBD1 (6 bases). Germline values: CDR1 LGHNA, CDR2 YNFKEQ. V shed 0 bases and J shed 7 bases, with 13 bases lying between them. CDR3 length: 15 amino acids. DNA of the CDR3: TGTGCCAGCAGCCAAGATTTGGGGGCCTGGCAGCCCCAGCATTTT. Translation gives CASSQDLGAWQPQHF.

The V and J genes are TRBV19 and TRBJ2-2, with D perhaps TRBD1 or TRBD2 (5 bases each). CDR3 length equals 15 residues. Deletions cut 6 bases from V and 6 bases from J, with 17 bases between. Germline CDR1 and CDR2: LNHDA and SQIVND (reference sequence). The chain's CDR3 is CASRRGERRSGELFF. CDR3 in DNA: TGTGCCAGTAGGCGAGGGGAGAGAAGGTCCGGGGAGCTGTTTTTT.

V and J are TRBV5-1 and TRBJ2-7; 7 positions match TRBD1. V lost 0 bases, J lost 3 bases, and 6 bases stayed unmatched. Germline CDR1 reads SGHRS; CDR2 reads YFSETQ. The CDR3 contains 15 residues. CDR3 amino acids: CASSLEGQTLYEQYF. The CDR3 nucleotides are TGCGCCAGCAGCTTGGAGGGACAGACCCTCTACGAGCAGTACTTC.

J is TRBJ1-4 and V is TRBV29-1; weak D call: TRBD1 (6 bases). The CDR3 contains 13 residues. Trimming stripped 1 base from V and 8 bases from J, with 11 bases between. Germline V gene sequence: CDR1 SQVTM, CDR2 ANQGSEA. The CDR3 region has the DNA TGCAGCGTTGAAGGACAGGACGGGGAAAAACTGTTTTTT. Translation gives CSVEGQDGEKLFF.

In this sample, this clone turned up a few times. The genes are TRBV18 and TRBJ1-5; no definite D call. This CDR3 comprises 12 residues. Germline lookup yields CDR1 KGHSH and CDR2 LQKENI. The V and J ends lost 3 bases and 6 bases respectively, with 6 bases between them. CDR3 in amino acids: CASSPGGQPQHF. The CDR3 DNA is TGTGCCAGCTCACCGGGAGGTCAGCCCCAGCATTTT.

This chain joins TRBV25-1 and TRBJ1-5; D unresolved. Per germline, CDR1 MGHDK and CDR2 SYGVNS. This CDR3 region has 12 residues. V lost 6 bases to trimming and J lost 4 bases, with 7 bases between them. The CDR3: CASRHGNQPQHF. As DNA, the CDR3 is TGTGCCAGCAGACACGGGAATCAGCCCCAGCATTTT.

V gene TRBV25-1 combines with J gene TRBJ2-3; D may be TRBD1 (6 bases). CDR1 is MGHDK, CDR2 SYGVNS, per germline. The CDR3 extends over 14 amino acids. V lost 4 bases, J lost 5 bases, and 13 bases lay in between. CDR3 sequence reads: CASSGPGEIDTQYF. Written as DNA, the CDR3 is TGTGCCAGCAGTGGACCAGGGGAAATAGATACGCAGTATTTT.

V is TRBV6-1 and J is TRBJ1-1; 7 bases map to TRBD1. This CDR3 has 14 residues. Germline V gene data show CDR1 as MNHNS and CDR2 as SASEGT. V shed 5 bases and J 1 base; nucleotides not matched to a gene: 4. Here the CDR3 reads CASSPRDRNTEAFF. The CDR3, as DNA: TGTGCCAGCAGTCCCCGGGACAGGAACACTGAAGCTTTCTTT.

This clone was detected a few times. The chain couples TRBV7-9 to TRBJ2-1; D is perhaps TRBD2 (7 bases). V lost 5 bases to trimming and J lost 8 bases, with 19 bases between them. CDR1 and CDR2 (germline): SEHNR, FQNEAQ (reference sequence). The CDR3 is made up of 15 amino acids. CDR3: CASSTRGGRGDEQFF. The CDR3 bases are TGTGCCAGCAGCACAAGGGGGGGCAGGGGCGATGAGCAGTTCTTC.